This T cell receptor (beta chain) was captured in a study of blood T cell repertoires in COVID-19. Overall study: From T cells, B-cell-depleted T cells, or PBMCs came the material, which was cDNA or gDNA.

Donors were grouped by their self-reported clinical history. This clone has only one observation. Profiling relied on immunoSEQ multiplex PCR, and the TCRdb table lists in-frame clones only, not all of them. The data contain fewer than 250,000 clones, about 85% of them singletons. The CDR3 spans 13 residues. V dropped 2 bases and J dropped 8 bases, with 10 bases sitting between them. Per germline, CDR1 MGHRA and CDR2 YSYEKL. The sequence was obtained from a woman aged 40 to 50 in a cohort exposed to, infected with or recovered from COVID-19 (not recorded which). This chain links TRBV4-1 with TRBJ1-3; tentatively, D is TRBD1 (5 bases). Sequenced material: PBMCs or T cells enriched from blood (not recorded which). The CDR3 loop reads CASSQTGRDTIYF. CDR3 coding DNA: TGCGCCAGCAGCCAAACAGGAAGGGACACCATATATTTT.